This entry lists 20 T cell receptor beta chains sequenced from one sample in a study of blood T cell repertoires in COVID-19 (dated by TCRdb to the early 2020s). Receptor amplification or capture employed the immunoSEQ multiplex PCR assay. Sourced from immuneACCESS, this table was stored by TCRdb with only in-frame sequences that have V and J called. A share of the clones is absent; for the studies checked, an unresolved V gene accounts for under half, and the remainder has no known explanation. This sample comprises about 250,000 clones, around 89% of them detected only once. Just under 6.5% of the sample rests with the top ten. What was sequenced was peripheral blood. These receptor sequences come from a woman younger than 45 with COVID-19, enrolled during active disease.

The V call is TRBV5-4, the J call TRBJ2-5; 8 bases agree with TRBD2. Germline V lookup: CDR1 SGHNT, CDR2 YYREEE (reference sequence). V dropped 4 bases and J dropped 3; count of bases not matched to a gene: 8. The CDR3 is 15 residues long. Written as DNA, the CDR3 is TGTGCCAGCAGCCCGGGCGGGGGGTTAAAAGAGACCCAGTACTTC. Protein: CASSPGGGLKETQYF.

V gene TRBV13 combines with J gene TRBJ1-1; TRBD1 matches 9 bases. The CDR3 has 15 residues. The V segment lost 4 bases and the J segment 2 bases; nucleotides outside the gene matches: 5. The germline gives CDR1 PRHDT, CDR2 FYEKMQ (reference sequence). The CDR3 region has the DNA TGTGCCAGCAGCTGGACAGGGGACCTTAACACTGAAGCTTTCTTT. It encodes CASSWTGDLNTEAFF.

The J gene is TRBJ2-7, the V gene TRBV6-6, with 8 bases that match TRBD1. In germline, CDR1 is MNHNY, CDR2 SVGAGI (reference sequence). The CDR3 runs 14 residues. The ends lost 4 bases at V and 5 bases at J; junction bases unmatched: 7. The CDR3 coding sequence is TGTGCCAGCAGTTCCGGACAGGGACCCCACGAGCAGTACGTC. Amino acid sequence: CASSSGQGPHEQYV.

The chain has TRBV6-1 and TRBJ2-7, with D perhaps matching TRBD1 (6 bases). In germline, CDR1 is MNHNS, CDR2 SASEGT. This CDR3 contains 13 residues. Trimming removed 2 bases from V and 3 bases from J, with 8 bases in between. The DNA of the CDR3 is TGTGCCAGCAGTGAAAGGACAGACTACGAGCAGTACGTC. It specifies CASSERTDYEQYV.

The CDR3 here is CASSFRGFGEQYF. The CDR3 coding sequence is TGTGCCAGCAGTTTTCGGGGGTTTGGAGAGCAGTACTTC. The chain joins TRBV28 to TRBJ2-7; possible D gene TRBD2, 6 bases. The V gene's germline CDR1 is MDHEN and CDR2 SYDVKM. CDR3 size: 13 residues. Trimming stripped 3 bases from V and 7 bases from J, with 13 bases between.

The rearrangement links TRBV13 to TRBJ1-6; 9 bases map to TRBD1. This CDR3 contains 15 residues. V was clipped by 4 bases and J by 7 bases; unmatched bases: 5. Per germline, CDR1 PRHDT and CDR2 FYEKMQ (reference sequence). The CDR3: CASSSSGTGNSPLHF. CDR3 in DNA: TGTGCCAGCAGCTCATCCGGGACAGGGAATTCACCCCTCCACTTT. The full variable domain, rest sourced from reference TRBV13 and TRBJ1-6, is AAGVIQSPRHLIKEKRETATLKCYPIPRHDTVYWYQQGPGQDPQFLISFYEKMQSDKGSIPDRFSAQQFSDYHSELNMSSLELGDSALYFCASSSSGTGNSPLHFGNGTRLTVT.

The chain links TRBV9 to TRBJ1-2, with 10 bases aligning to TRBD1. This CDR3 region has 17 residues. Looked up from germline, CDR1 is SGDLS and CDR2 is YYNGEE. After removal of 0 bases from V and 6 bases from J, the junction contained 11 bases not matched to a gene. The CDR3 DNA is TGTGCCAGCAGCGTAGGAATTTCCGGGACAGGGGCGGATGGCTACACCTTC. Protein: CASSVGISGTGADGYTF.

The V call is TRBV18, the J call TRBJ1-1, with TRBD1 matching 11 bases. This CDR3 contains 19 residues. J lost 1 base, V lost 6 bases, and 16 bases had no gene match. Germline CDR1 reads KGHSH; CDR2 reads LQKENI. CDR3 nucleotides: TGTGCCAGCTCTCCCTTTGTGCTCGTTGGGACAGGGGGGAACACTGAAGCTTTCTTT. Protein sequence: CASSPFVLVGTGGNTEAFF.

The chain combines TRBV5-1 with TRBJ1-4; D remains ambiguous. V shed 2 bases and J shed 6 bases, with 14 bases lying between them. The germline CDR1 and CDR2 sequences are SGHRS and YFSETQ. This CDR3 is 15 amino acids long. DNA for the CDR3: TGCGCCAGCAGCTTTCGGGGTGCCGGCGATGAAAAACTGTTTTTT. It is translated as CASSFRGAGDEKLFF.

This sequence joins TRBV5-1 and TRBJ1-4; 9 positions match TRBD1. This CDR3 has 15 amino acids. V shed 0 bases and J 4 bases; nucleotides not matched to a gene: 1. Looked up from germline, CDR1 is SGHRS and CDR2 is YFSETQ. This CDR3 reads CASSLGDRDNEKLFF. The CDR3 region has the DNA TGCGCCAGCAGCTTGGGGGACAGGGATAATGAAAAACTGTTTTTT.

This clone has ten or more counts. The V gene is TRBV18, the J gene TRBJ2-1, with 9 bases lining up with TRBD2. The CDR3 is 14 residues long. CDR1 KGHSH and CDR2 LQKENI come from the germline V gene. Losses at the gene ends were 10 bases for V and 4 bases for J; bases not matched to a gene: 8. CDR3 sequence reads: CAIPTSGIYNEQFF. CDR3 nucleotide sequence: TGTGCCATCCCGACTAGCGGAATATACAATGAGCAGTTCTTC.

The V and J genes are TRBV19 and TRBJ2-3; a weak D match, TRBD1 (6 bases). The CDR3 has 13 amino acids. Per the germline V gene, CDR1 is LNHDA and CDR2 is SQIVND (reference sequence). The V end was cut by 4 bases, the J end by 6 bases, with 11 bases between. The CDR3 reads CASSRTGLDTQYF. The CDR3 DNA follows: TGTGCCAGTAGTAGAACAGGGTTGGATACGCAGTATTTT. Filled out from reference TRBV19 and TRBJ2-3, the complete variable domain reads DGGITQSPKYLFRKEGQNVTLSCEQNLNHDAMYWYRQDPGQGLRLIYYSQIVNDFQKGDIAEGYSVSREKKESFPLTVTSAQKNPTAFYLCASSRTGLDTQYFGPGTRLTVL.

The rearrangement uses TRBV29-1 and TRBJ2-7; 11 nucleotides line up with TRBD2. V gave up 7 bases and J gave up 6 bases; unmatched junction bases: 5. Per germline, CDR1 SQVTM and CDR2 ANQGSEA. The CDR3 runs 12 residues. In DNA form, the CDR3 reads TGCAGCGCTGCCGGGACTAGCGGCGAGCAGTACGTC. Translating it yields CSAAGTSGEQYV.

The chain has TRBV19 and TRBJ1-2, with 9 bases identical to TRBD1. J gave up 4 bases and V 10 bases, and 7 bases lay outside the gene matches. The CDR3 sequence is 13 residues long. Looked up from germline, CDR1 is LNHDA and CDR2 is SQIVND (reference sequence). In nucleotides, the CDR3 is TGTGCCACCTTGGACAGGGGTGGCTATGGCTACACCTTC. Its protein product is CATLDRGGYGYTF.

The V and J genes are TRBV10-3 and TRBJ2-3, with 9 bases matching TRBD2. This CDR3 comprises 16 residues. The V and J ends lost 3 bases and 6 bases, in that order; junction bases with no gene match: 10. The germline gives CDR1 ENHRY, CDR2 SYGVKD. This CDR3 is CAISDWLAGVSDTQYF. CDR3 DNA sequence: TGTGCCATCAGTGATTGGTTAGCGGGAGTTTCGGATACGCAGTATTTT.

The chain joins TRBV7-9 to TRBJ2-5, with D possibly being TRBD1 (6 bases). CDR3 length: 14 residues. Germline assignment: CDR1 SEHNR and CDR2 FQNEAQ (reference sequence). V shed 4 bases and J shed 3 bases, with 12 bases lying between them. The CDR3 DNA sequence: TGTGCCAGCAGCTCCCTCGGACAGAAAGAGACCCAGTACTTC. Residues: CASSSLGQKETQYF.

This clone was observed a handful of times. V and J are TRBV9 and TRBJ1-4, with 9 nucleotides matching TRBD1. Unmatched junction bases numbered 7, after V lost 0 bases and J lost 7 bases. The germline gives CDR1 SGDLS, CDR2 YYNGEE. The CDR3 spans 16 residues. The CDR3 DNA is TGTGCCAGCAGCGTAGGGCCGGGACAGGGTCCTGAAAAACTGTTTTTT. This translates into CASSVGPGQGPEKLFF.

The CDR3 bases are TGTGCCAGCAGTGATATGGCCAATGAGCAGTTCTTC. The encoded protein is CASSDMANEQFF. The chain joins TRBV2 to TRBJ2-1, with D unclear. Germline loops: CDR1 SNHLY, CDR2 FYNNEI. Trimming left V 3 bases short and J 6 bases short, with 6 bases between. There are 12 residues in the CDR3.

J is TRBJ2-7 and V is TRBV5-1, with 9 bases aligning to TRBD1. Germline trimming cut 2 bases from V and 6 bases from J; bases unmatched to any gene: 6. Germline V gene data show CDR1 as SGHRS and CDR2 as YFSETQ. The CDR3 covers 14 residues. The CDR3 here is CASSLGQGRGEQYF. CDR3 nucleotide sequence: TGCGCCAGCAGCTTAGGACAGGGGCGGGGCGAGCAGTACTTC.

The V gene is TRBV29-1, the J gene TRBJ1-2, with 10 nucleotides matching TRBD1. The ends lost 6 bases at V and 5 bases at J; junction bases unmatched: 6. Germline CDR1 SQVTM, CDR2 ANQGSEA. This CDR3 region has 13 residues. The CDR3 loop reads CSVATGGAYGYTF. The CDR3 DNA reads TGCAGCGTAGCGACAGGGGGCGCTTATGGCTACACCTTC. The complete variable domain, with remaining parts taken from reference TRBV29-1 and TRBJ1-2, reads SAVISQKPSRDICQRGTSLTIQCQVDSQVTMMFWYRQQPGQSLTLIATANQGSEATYESGFVIDKFPISRPNLTFSTLTVSNMSPEDSSIYLCSVATGGAYGYTFGSGTRLTVV.